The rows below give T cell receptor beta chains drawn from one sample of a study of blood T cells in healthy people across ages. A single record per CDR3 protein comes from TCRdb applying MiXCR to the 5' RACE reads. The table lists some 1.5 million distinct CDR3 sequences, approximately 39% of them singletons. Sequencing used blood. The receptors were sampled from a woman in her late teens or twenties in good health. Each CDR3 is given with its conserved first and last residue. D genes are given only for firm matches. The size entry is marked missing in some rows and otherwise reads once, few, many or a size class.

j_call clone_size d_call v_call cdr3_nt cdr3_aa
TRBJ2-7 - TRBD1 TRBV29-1 TGCAGCGTATATACAGGGGAAAGGCACGAGCAGTACTTC CSVYTGERHEQYF
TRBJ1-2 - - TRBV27 TGTGCCAGCAGTTTCACCGCAGACCTCGTCTATGGCTACACCTTC CASSFTADLVYGYTF
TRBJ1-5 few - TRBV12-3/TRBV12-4 TGTGCCAGCAGTGGAACAGGTTTCAATCAGCCCCAGCATTTT CASSGTGFNQPQHF
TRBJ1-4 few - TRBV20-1 TGCAGTGCTAGACAGGGACACGGTGAAAAACTGTTTTTT CSARQGHGEKLFF
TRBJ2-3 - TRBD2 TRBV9 TGTGCCAGCAGCGTAGAGGAGTCGAGCGGGAGCACAGAGACGCAGTATTTT CASSVEESSGSTETQYF
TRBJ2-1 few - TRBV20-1 TGCAGTGCTAGAGAGTACATTCGGGCGGGAAAGTACAATGAGCAGTTCTTC CSAREYIRAGKYNEQFF
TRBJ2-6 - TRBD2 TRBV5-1 TGCGCCAGCAGCTGGGGTAGCGGGAGCGCCCCTGGGGCCAACGTCCTGACTTTC CASSWGSGSAPGANVLTF
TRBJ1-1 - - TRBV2 TGTGCCAGCAGTGAAGAAGAAGGGGCTGAAGCTTTCTTT CASSEEEGAEAFF
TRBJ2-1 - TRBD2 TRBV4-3 TGCGCCAGCAGCCAAGGAGGACTAGCGGGAACCTACAATGAGCAGTTCTTC CASSQGGLAGTYNEQFF
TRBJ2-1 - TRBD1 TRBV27 TGTGCCACCCAGGGGGTTTGGGGGACCTACAATGAGCAGTTCTTC CATQGVWGTYNEQFF
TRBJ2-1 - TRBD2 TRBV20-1 TGCAGTGGGCTAGCGGCCACCCACAATGAGCAGTTCTTC CSGLAATHNEQFF
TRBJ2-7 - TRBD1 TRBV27 TGTGCCAGCAGTATACAGGGGGACTCCTACGAGCAGTACTTC CASSIQGDSYEQYF
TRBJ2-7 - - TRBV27 TGTGCCAGCAGAAATCTGGGTTTCATTGACGAGCAGTACTTC CASRNLGFIDEQYF
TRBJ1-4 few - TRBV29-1 TGCAGCGTGAAGGGACGGCGCGGTAATGAAAAACTGTTTTTT CSVKGRRGNEKLFF
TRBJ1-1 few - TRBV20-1 TGCAGTGCTAGAAACAAAAATGGACGGGTTCTGAACACTGAAGCTTTCTTT CSARNKNGRVLNTEAFF
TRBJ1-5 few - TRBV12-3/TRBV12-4 TGTGCCAGCAGTTTAGGGTTAAACAATCAGCCCCAGCATTTT CASSLGLNNQPQHF
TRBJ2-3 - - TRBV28 TGTGCCAGCAGTTCCCCGCCGGGTTGGTCAGATACGCAGTATTTT CASSSPPGWSDTQYF
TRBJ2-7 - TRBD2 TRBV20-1 TGCAGTGCTACCTTTGGGTCGGGAGGGTTCCACGAGCAGTACTTC CSATFGSGGFHEQYF
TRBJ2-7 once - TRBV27 TGTGCCAGCAGCCGGGAGACCCCCTACGAGCAGTACTTC CASSRETPYEQYF
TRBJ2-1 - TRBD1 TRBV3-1 TGTGCCAGCAGCCAACTTTACCGGGACAGGGGTGTCAATGAGCAGTTCTTC CASSQLYRDRGVNEQFF
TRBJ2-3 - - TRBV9 TGTGCCAGCAAGGGCCCCGGGGGCACAGATACGCAGTATTTT CASKGPGGTDTQYF
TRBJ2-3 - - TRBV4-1 TGCGCCAGCAGCCAAGAACTGAGGGCAGGCACAGATACGCAGTATTTT CASSQELRAGTDTQYF
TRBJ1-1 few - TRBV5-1 TGCGCCAGCAGCGTAACAGGGAATCTGTACACTGAAGCTTTCTTT CASSVTGNLYTEAFF
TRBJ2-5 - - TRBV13 TGTGCCAGCAGCATGCAGGGGTACCAAGAGACCCAGTACTTC CASSMQGYQETQYF
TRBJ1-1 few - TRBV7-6 TGTGCCAGCAGCCCCTCCCTGCACGAAGCTTTCTTT CASSPSLHEAFF
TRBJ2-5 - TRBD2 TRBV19 TGTGCCAGCTCTCCGGGACTAGCGGGACTCCCCTCGCCCCAGTACTTC CASSPGLAGLPSPQYF
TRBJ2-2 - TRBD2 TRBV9 TGTGCCAGCAGCGTAGTGGGAGGGCCCGGGGAGCTGTTTTTT CASSVVGGPGELFF
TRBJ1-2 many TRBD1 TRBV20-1 TGCAGTGCTAGACAGGGGGCCTATGGCTACACCTTC CSARQGAYGYTF
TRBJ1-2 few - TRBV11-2 TGTGCCAGCAGCTTACGATTACAGAATCCCTATGGCTACACCTTC CASSLRLQNPYGYTF
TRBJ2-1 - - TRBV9 TGTGCCAGCAGCCTAATACCAGACAGCTCCTACAATGAGCAGTTCTTC CASSLIPDSSYNEQFF
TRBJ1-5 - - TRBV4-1 TGCGCCAGCAGCCAAGATGGACGAGGTGCAGGGGTTGATCAGCCCCAGCATTTT CASSQDGRGAGVDQPQHF
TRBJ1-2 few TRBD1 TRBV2 TGTGCCAGCAGTCGGATGGACAGGGGAGGTGCAGGCTACACCTTC CASSRMDRGGAGYTF
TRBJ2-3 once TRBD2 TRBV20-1 TGCAGTGCTAGAGCAGGCGGACTAGTGTCAGATACGCAGTATTTT CSARAGGLVSDTQYF
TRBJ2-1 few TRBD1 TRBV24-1 TGTGCCACCAGTGATTCGACAGGGGGTAATGAGCAGTTCTTC CATSDSTGGNEQFF
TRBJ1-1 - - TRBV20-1 TGCAGTGCTAGACGCCCGGGGGTGGGCACTGAAGCTTTCTTT CSARRPGVGTEAFF
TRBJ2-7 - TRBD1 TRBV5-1 TGCGCCAGCAGACCGGGACAGGCAGCCTACAATGAGCAGTACTTC CASRPGQAAYNEQYF
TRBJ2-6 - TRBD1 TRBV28 TGTGCCAGCAGTTCGGGGACAGGGAGCTCTGGGGCCAACGTCCTGACTTTC CASSSGTGSSGANVLTF
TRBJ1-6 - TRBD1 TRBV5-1 TGCGCCAGCAGCAAGGACAGGGGGCTCTATGCGTTCTCACCCCTCCACTTT CASSKDRGLYAFSPLHF
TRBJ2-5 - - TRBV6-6 TGTGCCAGCAGCCGAGAGTTAGCCCGCTCGCATGAGCAGTACTTC CASSRELARSHEQYF
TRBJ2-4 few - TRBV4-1 TGCGCCAGCAGTGAACCCTTGAGCGGGCCTCACAAAAACATTCAGTACTTC CASSEPLSGPHKNIQYF